Listed here are 32 T cell receptor beta chains from one sample, sequenced in a study of PD-1 blockade in classical Hodgkin lymphoma. Profiled with immunoSEQ multiplex PCR; TCRdb holds only in-frame clones, not every one. The table has roughly 61,000 clones, 75% to 90% seen once. Every one of the patients relapsed after autologous stem cell transplantation (brentuximab vedotin exposure was variable). Source: peripheral blood mononuclear cells (PBMCs), taken at baseline. Receptors were obtained from a human donor with classical Hodgkin lymphoma.

The J gene is TRBJ1-3, the V gene TRBV6-5; D may be TRBD1 (5 bases). The CDR3 totals 14 residues. Trimming removed 8 bases from V and 4 bases from J, with 15 bases in between. The germline V gene has CDR1 MNHEY and CDR2 SVGAGI. CDR3: CASRVGLGGNTIYF. The CDR3 nucleotides are TGTGCCAGCCGGGTGGGGCTTGGAGGAAACACCATATATTTT.

In the case of this clone: One end of the junction does not line up with germline, which may come from a read error. The chain uses TRBV10-2 and TRBJ2-5; D is perhaps TRBD1 or TRBD2 (5 bases each). The CDR3 covers 13 residues. Germline CDR1 is WSHSY and CDR2 is SAAADI. The CDR3 sequence: CASTEGNPETQYF. The CDR3 DNA sequence: TGCGCCAGCACTGAGGGGAATCCTGAGACCCAGTACTTC.

The chain has TRBV25-1 and TRBJ2-7; D gene ambiguous. Germline assignment: CDR1 MGHDK and CDR2 SYGVNS. V lost 3 bases and J lost 4, with 7 bases in between. The CDR3 is 12 amino acids. This CDR3 reads CASSDYSYEQYF. The CDR3 bases are TGTGCCAGCAGTGACTATAGTTACGAGCAGTACTTC.

V and J are TRBV6-1 and TRBJ2-7; unclear D gene. V was pared by 1 base and J by 1 base, with 17 bases between. The CDR3 extends over 17 amino acids. Germline CDR1 and CDR2: MNHNS and SASEGT. CDR3 loop: CASSEEAFLHTSYEQYF. CDR3 nucleotide sequence: TGTGCCAGCAGTGAAGAGGCTTTCCTCCACACTTCCTACGAGCAGTACTTC.

The chain couples TRBV10-3 to TRBJ2-7; 8 nucleotides agree with TRBD1. From germline, CDR1 is ENHRY and CDR2 SYGVKD. The junction had 10 bases not matched to a gene; V was cut back by 2 bases and J by 7 bases. The CDR3 totals 15 residues. CDR3 sequence reads: CAISEMGQDPWEQYF. The CDR3 nucleotides read TGTGCCATCAGTGAGATGGGACAGGACCCATGGGAGCAGTACTTC.

CDR3 nucleotide sequence: TGTGCCAGCAGCTTAGGCACAGGGGACACCGGGGAGCTGTTTTTT. Amino acid sequence: CASSLGTGDTGELFF. This rearrangement joins TRBV7-9 to TRBJ2-2, with TRBD1 identical over 7 bases. The germline V gene has CDR1 SEHNR and CDR2 FQNEAQ (reference sequence). The CDR3 loop spans 15 amino acids. With 1 base clipped from V and 3 bases from J, the junction kept 2 bases outside the gene matches.

The chain is built from TRBV27 and TRBJ1-5; D is unresolved. There are 13 residues in the CDR3. Deletions cut 4 bases from V and 5 bases from J, with 9 bases between. Germline V lookup: CDR1 MNHEY, CDR2 SMNVEV (reference sequence). The CDR3 bases are TGTGCCAGCAGTTGGACGGCAGATCAGCCCCAGCATTTT. Protein: CASSWTADQPQHF.

The J gene is TRBJ1-1, the V gene TRBV30; D possibly corresponds to TRBD1 (5 bases). The CDR3 has 12 residues. Germline lookup yields CDR1 GTSNPN and CDR2 SVGIG (reference sequence). V lost 5 bases, J lost 5 bases, and 12 bases lay in between. The CDR3 loop is CAWDGGETEAFF. DNA for the CDR3: TGTGCCTGGGATGGGGGGGAGACTGAAGCTTTCTTT.

J is TRBJ2-7 and V is TRBV5-4; the match to TRBD1 covers 7 bases. V lost 3 bases, J lost 3 bases, and 6 bases stayed unmatched. Germline V CDR1 and CDR2: SGHNT, YYREEE (reference sequence). The CDR3 sequence is 14 residues long. This CDR3 is CASSSDRAGYEQYF. The CDR3 DNA sequence: TGTGCCAGCAGCTCCGACAGGGCAGGCTACGAGCAGTACTTC.

The chain employs TRBV5-6 and TRBJ1-2; a possible D gene is TRBD1 (5 bases). CDR3 length: 13 residues. Trimming shortened V by 0 bases and J by 6 bases, and 9 bases separated the two germline ends. Germline lookup yields CDR1 SGHDT and CDR2 YYEEEE. The DNA for the CDR3 is TGTGCCAGCAGCTTGGTCGAGGGGAATGGCTACACCTTC. This gives the protein CASSLVEGNGYTF.

The chain is built from TRBV18 and TRBJ1-1; a weak D match, TRBD1 (6 bases). V was pared by 1 base and J by 0 bases, with 21 bases between. Germline CDR1 is KGHSH and CDR2 is LQKENI. The CDR3 loop spans 19 amino acids. DNA for the CDR3: TGTGCCAGCTCACCACTGACGAGAACAGGGAATACACTGAACACTGAAGCTTTCTTT. Protein: CASSPLTRTGNTLNTEAFF.

The chain uses TRBV7-9 and TRBJ2-2; 9 positions agree with TRBD1. Germline trimming cut 5 bases from V and 2 bases from J; bases unmatched to any gene: 12. The CDR3 sequence is 18 residues long. The germline V gene has CDR1 SEHNR and CDR2 FQNEAQ (reference sequence). DNA for the CDR3: TGTGCCAGCAGCCTCAGGGGTGGGACAGGGATCAACACCGGGGAGCTGTTTTTT. Translated: CASSLRGGTGINTGELFF. Variable domain in full (rest from reference TRBV7-9 and TRBJ2-2): DTGVSQNPRHKITKRGQNVTFRCDPISEHNRLYWYRQTLGQGPEFLTYFQNEAQLEKSRLLSDRFSAERPKGSFSTLEIQRTEQGDSAMYLCASSLRGGTGINTGELFFGEGSRLTVL.

The CDR3 region is CASRGRGHPYEQYF. The CDR3 bases are TGTGCCAGCAGAGGACGCGGACACCCCTACGAGCAGTACTTC. V usage is TRBV6-5 and J usage is TRBJ2-7, with D possibly being TRBD1 (5 bases). Trimming stripped 6 bases from V and 2 bases from J, with 14 bases between. The CDR3 length is 14 residues. Germline V gives CDR1 MNHEY, CDR2 SVGAGI.

This sequence joins TRBV18 and TRBJ1-1, with TRBD1 matching over 10 bases. The V gene's germline CDR1 is KGHSH and CDR2 LQKENI. V lost 4 bases to trimming and J lost 1 base; unmatched junction nucleotides: 15. The CDR3 consists of 19 residues. CDR3: CASSLSGTGDQIWNTEAFF. CDR3 nucleotides: TGTGCCAGCTCACTATCCGGGACAGGGGACCAAATTTGGAACACTGAAGCTTTCTTT.

The rearrangement joins TRBV7-2 to TRBJ1-1; D uncertain. This CDR3 region has 14 residues. Germline V CDR1 and CDR2: SGHTA, FQGNSA. V was shortened by 0 bases and J by 0 bases, with 5 bases between the two germline ends. As DNA, the CDR3 is TGTGCCAGCAGCTTAGCCATGGTGAACACTGAAGCTTTCTTT. It codes for CASSLAMVNTEAFF.

This chain uses TRBV11-2 with TRBJ2-7, with D possibly matching TRBD1 (5 bases). The germline CDR1 and CDR2 sequences are SGHAT and FQNNGV. The CDR3 consists of 12 residues. V was shortened by 8 bases and J by 3 bases, with 11 bases between the two germline ends. CDR3 bases: TGTGCCAGCGGTACAGGTAACTACGAGCAGTACTTC. Amino acids: CASGTGNYEQYF. The full variable domain, its missing parts supplied by reference TRBV11-2 and TRBJ2-7, is EAGVAQSPRYKIIEKRQSVAFWCNPISGHATLYWYQQILGQGPKLLIQFQNNGVVDDSQLPKDRFSAERLKGVDSTLKIQPAKLEDSAVYLCASGTGNYEQYFGPGTRLTVT.

The V and J genes are TRBV6-6 and TRBJ1-2, with D maybe TRBD1 (5 bases). The CDR3 contains 15 residues. Looked up from germline, CDR1 is MNHNY and CDR2 is SVGAGI (reference sequence). V lost 4 bases to trimming and J lost 6 bases, with 18 bases between them. The CDR3 region is CASSSPYRDGDGYTF. The CDR3 region has the DNA TGTGCCAGCAGTTCCCCTTACCGGGACGGAGATGGCTACACCTTC.

The gene calls are TRBV29-1 and TRBJ2-7, with D possibly TRBD2 on 6 matching bases. The CDR3 is 12 residues long. CDR1 and CDR2 from the germline V gene are SQVTM and ANQGSEA. The V end lost 2 bases, the J end lost 6 bases, and 11 bases lay between the germline ends. DNA for the CDR3: TGCAGCGTTGAAACGGGGGAATTCGAGCAGTACTTC. Its translation: CSVETGEFEQYF.

The V call is TRBV5-6, the J call TRBJ1-5; no reliable D call. Germline CDR1 reads SGHDT; CDR2 reads YYEEEE. The CDR3 extends over 12 amino acids. V was trimmed by 4 bases and J by 5 bases, leaving 7 bases between them. This CDR3 is CASSQGHQPQHF. The CDR3 region has the DNA TGTGCCAGCAGCCAAGGACATCAGCCCCAGCATTTT.

The CDR3 loop reads CASRPGILAEQYF. Here the CDR3 DNA reads TGTGCCAGCCGGCCGGGGATCCTCGCCGAGCAGTACTTC. The chain recombines TRBV6-5 with TRBJ2-7, with a possible D match to TRBD2 (5 bases). Trimming stripped 8 bases from V and 6 bases from J, with 17 bases between. Germline CDR1 and CDR2: MNHEY and SVGAGI. The CDR3 is 13 amino acids.

The chain combines TRBV7-2 with TRBJ1-3; tentative D call: TRBD1 (5 bases). The germline CDR1 and CDR2 sequences are SGHTA and FQGNSA. V shed 4 bases and J shed 7 bases, with 23 bases lying between them. There are 17 residues in the CDR3. CDR3 coding DNA: TGTGCCAGCAGCTCGTCAGGGATAGGAACCCGGGGGAACACCATATATTTT. Its translation: CASSSSGIGTRGNTIYF.

V is TRBV2 and J is TRBJ2-7; D unresolved. This CDR3 has 13 amino acids. Germline CDR1 is SNHLY and CDR2 is FYNNEI. V lost 10 bases and J lost 7, with 20 bases in between. The CDR3 DNA sequence: TGTGCCACAGCGTTTTTTACTCCCCGGGAGCAGTACTTC. Protein sequence: CATAFFTPREQYF.

The rearrangement joins TRBV13 to TRBJ2-1, with TRBD2 matching over 11 bases. This CDR3 region has 19 residues. The V segment lost 5 bases and the J segment 2 bases; nucleotides outside the gene matches: 14. Germline CDR1 reads PRHDT; CDR2 reads FYEKMQ (reference sequence). CDR3 amino acids: CASSPWGSGGASAYNEQFF. CDR3 bases: TGTGCCAGCAGCCCCTGGGGTAGCGGGGGGGCCAGCGCCTACAATGAGCAGTTCTTC.

V usage is TRBV7-9 and J usage is TRBJ2-2; D is possibly TRBD1 (5 bases). V lost 6 bases and J 5 bases, leaving 13 bases between the germline ends. The CDR3 is 14 residues long. Germline CDR1 is SEHNR and CDR2 is FQNEAQ (reference sequence). The CDR3 DNA sequence: TGTGCCAGCAGAGTCCCCACAGGTACCGGGGAGCTGTTTTTT. Translating it yields CASRVPTGTGELFF. Variable domain in full (rest from reference TRBV7-9 and TRBJ2-2): DTGVSQNPRHKITKRGQNVTFRCDPISEHNRLYWYRQTLGQGPEFLTYFQNEAQLEKSRLLSDRFSAERPKGSFSTLEIQRTEQGDSAMYLCASRVPTGTGELFFGEGSRLTVL.

The chain combines TRBV25-1 with TRBJ2-2, with TRBD1 as a possible D gene (5 bases). Trimming took 4 bases from V and 1 from J, leaving 7 bases between them. This CDR3 has 14 amino acids. Germline assignment: CDR1 MGHDK and CDR2 SYGVNS. CDR3 sequence reads: CASSVGLNTGELFF. The CDR3 nucleotides read TGTGCCAGCAGTGTGGGGCTGAACACCGGGGAGCTGTTTTTT.

The J gene is TRBJ2-7, the V gene TRBV6-5; D call uncertain. The V end lost 5 bases, the J end lost 1 base, and 6 bases lay between the germline ends. The CDR3 is 12 amino acids. Germline CDR1 MNHEY, CDR2 SVGAGI. In DNA form, the CDR3 reads TGTGCCAGCAGTCCTGGATCCTACGAGCAGTACTTC. Amino acid sequence: CASSPGSYEQYF.

The chain carries TRBV5-6 and TRBJ2-5, with 7 bases that match TRBD1. J gave up 5 bases and V 4 bases, and 5 bases lay outside the gene matches. Germline V gives CDR1 SGHDT, CDR2 YYEEEE. This CDR3 comprises 13 residues. The CDR3 protein is CASSTGERETQYF. In nucleotides, the CDR3 is TGTGCCAGCAGCACAGGGGAGAGGGAGACCCAGTACTTC.

The V gene is TRBV4-1, the J gene TRBJ2-1; D unresolved. Trimming cost V 0 bases and J 4 bases, with 10 bases left between them. Germline CDR1 MGHRA, CDR2 YSYEKL. The CDR3 is 15 residues long. The CDR3: CASSQENTAYNEQFF. The CDR3 DNA is TGCGCCAGCAGCCAAGAGAACACGGCTTACAATGAGCAGTTCTTC.

This chain uses TRBV19 with TRBJ1-5; maybe TRBD1 (6 bases). Germline V gene data show CDR1 as LNHDA and CDR2 as SQIVND (reference sequence). CDR3 length equals 16 residues. V dropped 5 bases and J dropped 2 bases, with 16 bases sitting between them. The CDR3 coding sequence is TGTGCCAGTAGTCTTCGAACACAGGGAGGCAATCAGCCCCAGCATTTT. The encoded protein is CASSLRTQGGNQPQHF.

The chain is built from TRBV29-1 and TRBJ1-1, with D tentatively TRBD1 (5 bases). The V gene's germline CDR1 is SQVTM and CDR2 ANQGSEA. The V end was cut by 4 bases, the J end by 1 base, with 16 bases between. This CDR3 region has 15 residues. The CDR3 here is CSVAPPRGGNTEAFF. For the CDR3, the DNA is TGCAGCGTTGCCCCCCCGAGGGGAGGGAACACTGAAGCTTTCTTT.

The gene calls are TRBV5-1 and TRBJ1-6, with a weak D call TRBD1 (6 bases). The CDR3 contains 14 residues. V was trimmed by 4 bases and J by 7 bases, leaving 12 bases between them. Looked up from germline, CDR1 is SGHRS and CDR2 is YFSETQ. CDR3 in DNA: TGCGCCAGCAGCGGAACAGGGCCCAATTCACCCCTCCACTTT. Translated: CASSGTGPNSPLHF.

J is TRBJ1-1 and V is TRBV2, with D tentatively TRBD1 (5 bases). The length of the CDR3 is 12 residues. The V end was cut by 3 bases, the J end by 7 bases, with 9 bases between. Germline CDR1 reads SNHLY; CDR2 reads FYNNEI. The CDR3 region has the DNA TGTGCCAGCAGTGAGGGGAGGGGTGAAGCTTTCTTT. Protein: CASSEGRGEAFF.